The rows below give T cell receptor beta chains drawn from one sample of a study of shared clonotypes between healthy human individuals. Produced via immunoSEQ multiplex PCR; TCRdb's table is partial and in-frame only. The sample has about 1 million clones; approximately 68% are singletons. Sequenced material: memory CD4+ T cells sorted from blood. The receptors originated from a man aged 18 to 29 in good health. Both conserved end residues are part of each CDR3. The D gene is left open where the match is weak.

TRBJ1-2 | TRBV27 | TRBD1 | CASRQTGAQGYTF
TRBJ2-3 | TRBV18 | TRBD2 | CASSPNPRLAASTDTQYF
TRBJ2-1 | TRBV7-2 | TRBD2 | CASSWTSGSYNEQFF
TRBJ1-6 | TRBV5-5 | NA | CASSFSMVNSPLHF
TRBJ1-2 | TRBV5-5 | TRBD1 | CASSLAGGSNYGYTF
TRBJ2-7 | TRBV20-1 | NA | CSASLTYEQYF
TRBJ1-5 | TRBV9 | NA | CASSVAGQKSNQPQHF
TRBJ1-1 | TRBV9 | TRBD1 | CASSPHEGAFTEAFF
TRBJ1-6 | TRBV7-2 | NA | CASSLGQLLDSPLHF
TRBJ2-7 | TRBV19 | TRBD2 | CASSTREGYEQYF
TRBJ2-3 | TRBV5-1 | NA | CASRQGTDTQYF
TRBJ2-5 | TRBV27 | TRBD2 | CASSLFGTRGETQYF
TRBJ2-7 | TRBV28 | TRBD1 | CASRGGQGFSEQYF
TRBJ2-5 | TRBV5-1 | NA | CASSLDPGRETQYF
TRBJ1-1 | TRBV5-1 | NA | CASSEAGNTEAFF
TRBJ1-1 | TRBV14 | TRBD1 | CASSQLGQGKNTEAFF
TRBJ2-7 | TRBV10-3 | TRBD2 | CAISTGLADLYEQYF
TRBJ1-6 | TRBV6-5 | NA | CASSYRLNNSPLHF
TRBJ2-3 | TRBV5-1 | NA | CASSLGQDTDTQYF
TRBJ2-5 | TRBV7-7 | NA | CASSSLTRQGDQYF
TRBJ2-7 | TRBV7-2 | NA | CASSDSYEQYF
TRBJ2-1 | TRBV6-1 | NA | CASSEMEGLTAYNEQFF
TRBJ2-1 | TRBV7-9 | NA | CASSRDYNEQFF
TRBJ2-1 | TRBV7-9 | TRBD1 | CASSLAKSGTGIYNEQFF
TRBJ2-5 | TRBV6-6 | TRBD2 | CASRRGGGQETQYF
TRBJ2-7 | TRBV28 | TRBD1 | CASSLWGQPLSSYEQYF
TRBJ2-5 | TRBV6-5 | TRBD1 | CASSERGRETQYF
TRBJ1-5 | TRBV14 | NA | CASSQVAPRVHQPQHF
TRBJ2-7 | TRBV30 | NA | CAWSFHSYEQYF
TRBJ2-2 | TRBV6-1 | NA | CASSTGTSNTGELFF
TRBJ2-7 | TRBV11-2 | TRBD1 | CASSSLDRGYEQYF
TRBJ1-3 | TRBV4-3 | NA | CASSQGLQGGSSGNTIYF
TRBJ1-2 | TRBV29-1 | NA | CSVGLGSYGYTF
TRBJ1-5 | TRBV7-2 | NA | CASSLSQGPWPQHF
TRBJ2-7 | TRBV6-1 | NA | CASSELDIGGQYF
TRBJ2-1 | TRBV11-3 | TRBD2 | CASSLGTSGGAGEQFF
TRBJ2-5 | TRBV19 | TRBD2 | CASSSGGGAGETQYF
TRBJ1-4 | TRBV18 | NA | CASSLNRGGPNEKLFF